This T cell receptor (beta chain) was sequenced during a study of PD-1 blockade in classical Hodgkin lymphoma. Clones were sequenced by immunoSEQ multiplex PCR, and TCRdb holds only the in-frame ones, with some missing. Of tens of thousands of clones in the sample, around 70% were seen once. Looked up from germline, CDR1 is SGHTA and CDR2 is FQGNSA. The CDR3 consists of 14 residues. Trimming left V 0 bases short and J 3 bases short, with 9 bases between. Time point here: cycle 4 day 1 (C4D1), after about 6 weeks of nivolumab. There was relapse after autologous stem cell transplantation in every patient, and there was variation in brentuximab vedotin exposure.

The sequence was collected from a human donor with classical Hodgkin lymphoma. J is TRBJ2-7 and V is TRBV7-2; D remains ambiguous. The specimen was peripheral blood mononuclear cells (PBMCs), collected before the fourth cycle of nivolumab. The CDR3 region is CASSLARGNYEQYF. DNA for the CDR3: TGTGCCAGCAGCTTAGCGCGCGGAAACTACGAGCAGTACTTC.